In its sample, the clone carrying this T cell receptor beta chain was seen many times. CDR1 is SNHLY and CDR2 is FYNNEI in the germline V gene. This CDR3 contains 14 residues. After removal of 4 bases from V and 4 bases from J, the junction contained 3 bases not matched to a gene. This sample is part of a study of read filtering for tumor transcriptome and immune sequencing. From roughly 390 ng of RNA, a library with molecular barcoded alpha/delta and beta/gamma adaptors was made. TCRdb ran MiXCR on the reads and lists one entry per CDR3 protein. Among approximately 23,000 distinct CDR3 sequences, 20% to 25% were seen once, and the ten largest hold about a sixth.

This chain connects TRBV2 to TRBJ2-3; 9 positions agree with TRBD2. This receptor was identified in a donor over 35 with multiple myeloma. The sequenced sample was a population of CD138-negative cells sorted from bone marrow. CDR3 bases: TGTGCCAGCAGTGTTAGCGGGAGTGCAGATACGCAGTATTTT. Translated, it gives CASSVSGSADTQYF. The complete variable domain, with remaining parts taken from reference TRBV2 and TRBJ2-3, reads EPEVTQTPSHQVTQMGQEVILRCVPISNHLYFYWYRQILGQKVEFLVSFYNNEISEKSEIFDDQFSVERPDGSNFTLKIRSTKLEDSAMYFCASSVSGSADTQYFGPGTRLTVL.